The rows below give T cell receptor beta chains drawn from one sample of a study of T cell responses to AZD1222 COVID-19 vaccine. The assay was immunoSEQ multiplex PCR, and TCRdb's table has in-frame clones only and misses some. Counted here are approximately 50,000 clones, 86% occurring once; the ten biggest clones make up roughly 7.2%. Sequenced here: peripheral blood, sampled 28 days after the second AZD1222 dose. These receptors were collected from an adult who received the AZD1222 COVID-19 vaccine. The CDR3 runs from the conserved cysteine through the conserved F or W. Fields, in order: D gene, J gene, V gene, clone size, CDR3 protein, CDR3 DNA. The D gene is left open where the match is weak. A clone size is listed for some rows: how often the clone was seen (once, few, many), or a class if it is expanded.

TRBD1 | TRBJ2-3 | TRBV5-1 | NA | CASSPGQGGGTQYF | TGCGCCAGCAGCCCCGGACAGGGGGGAGGTACGCAGTATTTT
NA | TRBJ1-1 | TRBV10-1 | few | CASLLGGDTEAFF | TGCGCCAGCCTTCTCGGGGGTGACACTGAAGCTTTCTTT
NA | TRBJ1-3 | TRBV7-9 | NA | CASSPSGTQGTTIYF | TGTGCCAGCAGCCCCAGCGGGACTCAGGGGACTACCATATATTTT
TRBD1 | TRBJ1-1 | TRBV23-1 | NA | CASDRTGLENTEAFF | TGCGCCAGCGACAGGACAGGCCTGGAGAACACTGAAGCTTTCTTT
TRBD2 | TRBJ2-1 | TRBV11-2 | once | CASSLSSGSYNEQFF | TGTGCCAGCAGCTTAAGTAGCGGGAGTTACAATGAGCAGTTCTTC
NA | TRBJ1-2 | TRBV7-9 | NA | CASSPAGDYGYTF | TGTGCCAGCAGCCCAGCGGGGGACTATGGCTACACCTTC
NA | TRBJ2-7 | TRBV20-1 | NA | CSARSGFEQYF | TGCAGTGCTAGGTCGGGGTTCGAGCAGTACTTC
NA | TRBJ1-1 | TRBV5-4 | NA | CASSLGTIEAFF | TGTGCCAGCAGCTTGGGGACGATTGAAGCTTTCTTT
TRBD1 | TRBJ2-1 | TRBV7-9 | NA | CASSLGGQRGNEQFF | TGTGCCAGCAGCTTAGGGGGACAGCGAGGCAATGAGCAGTTCTTC
NA | TRBJ1-2 | TRBV30 | NA | CAWRGYSGYTF | TGTGCCTGGAGGGGATACTCTGGCTACACCTTC
TRBD2 | TRBJ2-5 | TRBV2 | few | CASSEAGGRQETQYF | TGTGCCAGCAGTGAGGCGGGGGGGCGACAAGAGACCCAGTACTTC
NA | TRBJ1-1 | TRBV3-1/TRBV3-2 | NA | CASSRVEVKEAFF | TGTGCCAGCAGCCGCGTCGAGGTGAAAGAAGCTTTCTTT
NA | TRBJ2-5 | TRBV21-1 | NA | CASSKDRGQETQYF | TGTGCCAGCAGCAAAGACAGGGGACAAGAGACCCAGTACTTC
NA | TRBJ2-1 | TRBV6-5 | once | CASSRPKEGYNEQFF | TGTGCCAGCAGTCGTCCTAAAGAGGGATACAATGAGCAGTTCTTC
TRBD1 | TRBJ2-1 | TRBV6-5 | NA | CASRPGTGANNEQFF | TGTGCCAGCAGGCCCGGGACAGGGGCAAACAATGAGCAGTTCTTC
NA | TRBJ1-6 | TRBV7-6 | NA | CASSSTATNSPLHF | TGTGCCAGCAGCTCAACGGCCACCAATTCACCCCTCCACTTT
NA | TRBJ1-2 | TRBV7-9 | NA | CASKQGPNYGYTF | TGTGCCAGCAAACAGGGACCTAACTATGGCTACACCTTC
NA | TRBJ1-6 | TRBV10-3 | NA | CATHTTGDNSPLHF | TGTGCCACCCACACAACCGGGGATAATTCACCCCTCCACTTT
NA | TRBJ1-1 | TRBV18 | NA | CASSPRETGNTEAFF | TGTGCCAGCTCACCTAGAGAAACAGGGAACACTGAAGCTTTCTTT
NA | TRBJ1-4 | TRBV6-2/TRBV6-3 | NA | CASSYRATNEKLFF | TGTGCCAGCAGTTATCGGGCAACTAATGAAAAACTGTTTTTT
NA | TRBJ1-6 | TRBV12-3/TRBV12-4 | NA | CACHSSGNSPLHF | TGTGCCTGTCATTCATCGGGAAATTCACCCCTCCACTTT
NA | TRBJ2-2 | TRBV9 | NA | CASSVATSANTGELFF | TGTGCCAGCAGCGTAGCTACCAGCGCGAACACCGGGGAGCTGTTTTTT
TRBD1 | TRBJ2-3 | TRBV28 | NA | CASSPITGVHTQYF | TGTGCCAGCAGTCCAATTACAGGGGTACATACGCAGTATTTT
NA | TRBJ2-2 | TRBV2 | NA | CARGRARWELFF | TGTGCCAGGGGGCGGGCCCGTTGGGAGCTGTTTTTT
TRBD2 | TRBJ2-1 | TRBV9 | NA | CASSVSPPSGAYNEQFF | TGTGCCAGCAGCGTATCTCCCCCTAGCGGGGCCTACAATGAGCAGTTCTTC
NA | TRBJ2-3 | TRBV6-1 | NA | CASSEVVWLPSTDTQYF | TGTGCCAGCAGTGAAGTTGTGTGGCTCCCTAGCACAGATACGCAGTATTTT
NA | TRBJ1-5 | TRBV7-8 | once | CASSLAGRGNSQPQHF | TGTGCCAGCAGCTTAGCGGGCAGGGGAAATAGTCAGCCCCAGCATTTT
TRBD2 | TRBJ2-1 | TRBV7-9 | NA | CASSLLAGNSNEQFF | TGTGCCAGCAGCTTACTAGCGGGAAATAGCAATGAGCAGTTCTTC
TRBD1 | TRBJ1-1 | TRBV7-2 | NA | CASSPDRGVEAFF | TGTGCCAGCAGCCCGGACAGGGGAGTGGAGGCTTTCTTT
TRBD1 | TRBJ1-3 | TRBV19 | NA | CASIRGQSSGNTIYF | TGTGCCAGTATACGGGGACAGTCCTCTGGAAACACCATATATTTT
TRBD2 | TRBJ2-6 | TRBV18 | NA | CASSPRSLAGGHSGANVLTF | TGTGCCAGCTCACCACGATCCCTAGCGGGGGGCCACTCTGGGGCCAACGTCCTGACTTTC
TRBD2 | TRBJ2-7 | TRBV7-2 | once | CASSLAAGESYEQYF | TGTGCCAGCAGCTTAGCTGCGGGAGAGTCCTACGAGCAGTACTTC
NA | TRBJ2-1 | TRBV2 | few | CASRPRGSYNEQFF | TGTGCCAGCAGGCCCCGGGGATCCTACAATGAGCAGTTCTTC
NA | TRBJ2-3 | TRBV7-6 | once | CASSPRTEIDTQYF | TGTGCCAGCAGCCCCCGAACCGAAATAGATACGCAGTATTTT
TRBD1 | TRBJ1-1 | TRBV5-4 | NA | CASATYRGSGTEAFF | TGTGCCAGCGCCACGTACAGGGGGTCGGGCACTGAAGCTTTCTTT
NA | TRBJ2-7 | TRBV5-5 | NA | CASSPRWVAGQGTYEQYF | TGTGCCAGCAGCCCCCGGTGGGTAGCGGGACAGGGTACCTACGAGCAGTACTTC
TRBD2 | TRBJ2-3 | TRBV19 | medium-sized | CASSIVLAGVPDTQYF | TGTGCCAGTAGTATAGTTCTAGCGGGGGTTCCAGATACGCAGTATTTT
NA | TRBJ2-7 | TRBV7-3 | NA | CASSLPNPGRAYEQYF | TGTGCCAGCAGCTTACCGAACCCGGGCCGGGCCTACGAGCAGTACTTC
TRBD1 | TRBJ2-2 | TRBV11-3 | few | CASSWTGSTGELFF | TGTGCCAGCAGTTGGACAGGGTCAACCGGGGAGCTGTTTTTT
TRBD2 | TRBJ2-1 | TRBV19 | NA | CASSMSASGYNEQFF | TGTGCCAGTAGTATGTCGGCTAGCGGCTACAATGAGCAGTTCTTC
TRBD2 | TRBJ2-7 | TRBV5-1 | NA | CASSLMVGLAGYEQYF | TGCGCCAGCAGCTTGATGGTTGGACTAGCGGGTTACGAGCAGTACTTC
NA | TRBJ1-5 | TRBV18 | NA | CASTSGSDGNQPQHF | TGTGCCAGCACGTCAGGGTCCGATGGCAATCAGCCCCAGCATTTT
NA | TRBJ2-7 | TRBV18 | NA | CASSPPARGYEQYF | TGTGCCAGCTCACCACCGGCTAGAGGTTACGAGCAGTACTTC
NA | TRBJ2-7 | TRBV11-2 | few | CASSSRDTHEQYF | TGTGCCAGCAGCTCCCGGGACACCCACGAGCAGTACTTC
TRBD1 | TRBJ2-1 | TRBV5-5 | NA | CASSLARYRGHDEQFF | TGTGCCAGCAGCTTGGCCCGGTACAGGGGGCATGATGAGCAGTTCTTC
NA | TRBJ2-7 | TRBV5-5 | NA | CASSLGPEGRYEQYF | TGTGCCAGCAGCTTGGGTCCTGAGGGGAGGTACGAGCAGTACTTC
NA | TRBJ2-3 | TRBV28 | NA | CASGHNRVQYF | TGTGCCAGCGGACATAACCGGGTTCAGTATTTT
NA | TRBJ2-7 | TRBV5-1 | NA | CASSLGGYEQYF | TGCGCCAGCAGCTTAGGGGGCTACGAGCAGTACTTC
TRBD1 | TRBJ2-2 | TRBV27 | NA | CASSHPGTGRVGELFF | TGTGCCAGCAGCCACCCCGGGACAGGGAGGGTCGGGGAGCTGTTTTTT
TRBD2 | TRBJ2-2 | TRBV19 | NA | CASSGGNTGELFF | TGTGCCTCTAGCGGGGGTAACACCGGGGAGCTGTTTTTT
NA | TRBJ1-3 | TRBV14 | NA | CASSQDHRRSGNTIYF | TGTGCCAGCAGCCAGGATCACAGGCGCTCTGGAAACACCATATATTTT
NA | TRBJ2-2 | TRBV27 | NA | CASSLGSGLQNTGELFF | TGTGCCAGCAGTTTAGGGTCGGGACTTCAGAACACCGGGGAGCTGTTTTTT
TRBD2 | TRBJ2-3 | TRBV19 | NA | CASSIVSASGGRTDTQYF | TGTGCCAGTAGTATAGTTTCCGCTAGCGGGGGACGCACAGATACGCAGTATTTT
NA | TRBJ1-2 | TRBV3-1/TRBV3-2 | NA | CASSQARFAYGYTF | TGTGCCAGCAGCCAAGCACGGTTCGCCTATGGCTACACCTTC
TRBD1 | TRBJ2-3 | TRBV24-1 | NA | CATGHQGATDTQYF | TGTGCCACCGGTCATCAGGGGGCAACAGATACGCAGTATTTT
TRBD1 | TRBJ1-2 | TRBV18 | NA | CASSPQGTGDPATF | TGTGCCAGCTCACCACAGGGGACAGGGGACCCCGCCACCTTC
TRBD1 | TRBJ1-6 | TRBV6-2/TRBV6-3 | once | CASSRGQGARVNSPLHF | TGTGCCAGCAGTCGCGGACAGGGGGCAAGAGTTAATTCACCCCTCCACTTT